One T cell receptor (beta chain) is described in this entry. Its antigen remains unknown. The CDR3 loop spans 18 amino acids. From germline, CDR1 is SGDLS and CDR2 YYNGEE. The junction had 15 bases not matched to a gene; V was cut back by 4 bases and J by 5 bases. The sample is drawn from a study of cytomegalovirus exposure and HLA in healthy donors. Study-wide results and caveats: As a later analysis revealed, most CMV-associated TCR beta chains appeared HLA-restricted.

It was with 60 Vbeta and 13 Jbeta primers that the PCR ran. Measured with immunoSEQ multiplex PCR; TCRdb has only the in-frame clones, and not every one. The table includes approximately 120,000 clones, 73% detected once. The sequencing input was PBMCs. The gene calls are TRBV9 and TRBJ1-2, with 12 bases aligning to TRBD1. The TCR sequence derives from a man between 60 and 70 years old in good health and CMV-seropositive. DNA of the CDR3: TGTGCCAGCAGCCCCACGACCGGGACAGGGGGCGCTCAGTATGGCTACACCTTC. This translates into CASSPTTGTGGAQYGYTF. The entire variable domain, with the rest obtained from reference TRBV9 and TRBJ1-2, is as follows: DSGVTQTPKHLITATGQRVTLRCSPRSGDLSVYWYQQSLDQGLQFLIQYYNGEERAKGNILERFSAQQFPDLHSELNLSSLELGDSALYFCASSPTTGTGGAQYGYTFGSGTRLTVV.